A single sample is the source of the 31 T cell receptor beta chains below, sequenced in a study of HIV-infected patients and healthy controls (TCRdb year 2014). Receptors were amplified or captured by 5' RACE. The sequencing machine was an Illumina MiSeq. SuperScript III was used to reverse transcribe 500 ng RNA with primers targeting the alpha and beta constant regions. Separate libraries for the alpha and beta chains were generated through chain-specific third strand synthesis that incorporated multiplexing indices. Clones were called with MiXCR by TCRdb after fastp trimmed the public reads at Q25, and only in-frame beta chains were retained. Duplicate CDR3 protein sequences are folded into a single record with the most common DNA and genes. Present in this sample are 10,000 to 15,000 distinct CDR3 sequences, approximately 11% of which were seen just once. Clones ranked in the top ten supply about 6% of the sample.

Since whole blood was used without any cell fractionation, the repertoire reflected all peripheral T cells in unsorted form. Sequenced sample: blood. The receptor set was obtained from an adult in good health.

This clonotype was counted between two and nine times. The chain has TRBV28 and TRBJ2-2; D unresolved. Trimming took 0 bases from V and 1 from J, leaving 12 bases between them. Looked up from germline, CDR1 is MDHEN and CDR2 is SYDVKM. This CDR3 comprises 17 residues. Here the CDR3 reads CASSLWVRSKNTGELFF. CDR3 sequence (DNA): TGTGCCAGCAGTTTATGGGTCAGGTCGAAGAACACCGGGGAGCTGTTTTTT. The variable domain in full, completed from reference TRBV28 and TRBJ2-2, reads DVKVTQSSRYLVKRTGEKVFLECVQDMDHENMFWYRQDPGLGLRLIYFSYDVKMKEKGDIPEGYSVSREKKERFSLILESASTNQTSMYLCASSLWVRSKNTGELFFGEGSRLTVL.

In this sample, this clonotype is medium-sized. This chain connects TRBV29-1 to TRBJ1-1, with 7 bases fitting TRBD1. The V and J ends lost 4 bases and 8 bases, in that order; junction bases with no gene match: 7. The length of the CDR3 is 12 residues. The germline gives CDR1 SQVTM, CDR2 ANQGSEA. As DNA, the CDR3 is TGCAGCGTTGGGACAGGTCGTAGGGAAGCTTTCTTT. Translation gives CSVGTGRREAFF.

DNA of the CDR3: TGTGCCAGCAGTTTCGGCGGGCACACTGAAGCTTTCTTT. Translating it yields CASSFGGHTEAFF. V usage is TRBV12-3 or TRBV12-4 and J usage is TRBJ1-1; D gene unclear. This CDR3 is built from 13 residues. With 3 bases removed from V and 3 bases from J, the gap between germline ends came to 8 bases.

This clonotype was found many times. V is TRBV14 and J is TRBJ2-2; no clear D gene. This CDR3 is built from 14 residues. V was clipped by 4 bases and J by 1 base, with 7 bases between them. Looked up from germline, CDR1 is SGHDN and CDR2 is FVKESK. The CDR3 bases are TGTGCCAGCAGCCTGTGGGGGAACACCGGGGAGCTGTTTTTT. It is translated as CASSLWGNTGELFF.

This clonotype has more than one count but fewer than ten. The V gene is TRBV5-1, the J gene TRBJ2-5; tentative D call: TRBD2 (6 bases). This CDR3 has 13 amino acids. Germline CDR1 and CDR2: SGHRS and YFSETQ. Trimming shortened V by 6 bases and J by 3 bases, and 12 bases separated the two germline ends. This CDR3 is CASTLATEETQYF. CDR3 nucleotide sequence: TGCGCCAGCACCCTAGCGACAGAAGAGACCCAGTACTTC.

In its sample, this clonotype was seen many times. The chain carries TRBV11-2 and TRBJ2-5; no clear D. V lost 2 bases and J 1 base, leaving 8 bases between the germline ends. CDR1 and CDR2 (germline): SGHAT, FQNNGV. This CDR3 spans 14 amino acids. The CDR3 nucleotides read TGTGCCAGCAGCTTAAGCAGGTCCCAAGAGACCCAGTACTTC. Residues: CASSLSRSQETQYF.

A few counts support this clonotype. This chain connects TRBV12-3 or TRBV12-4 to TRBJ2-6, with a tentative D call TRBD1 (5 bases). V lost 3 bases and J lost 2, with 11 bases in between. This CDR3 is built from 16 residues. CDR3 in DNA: TGTGCCAGCAGTTTGGGGCCCGACCCTGGGGCCAACGTCCTGACTTTC. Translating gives CASSLGPDPGANVLTF.

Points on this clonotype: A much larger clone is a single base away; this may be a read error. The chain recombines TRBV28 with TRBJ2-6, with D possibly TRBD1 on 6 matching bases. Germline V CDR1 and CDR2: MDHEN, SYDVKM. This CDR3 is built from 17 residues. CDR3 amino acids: CASHHQDSLSRANVLTF. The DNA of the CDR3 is TGTGCCAGCCACCACCAGGACAGCCTCTCTAGGGCCAACGTCCTGACTTTC.

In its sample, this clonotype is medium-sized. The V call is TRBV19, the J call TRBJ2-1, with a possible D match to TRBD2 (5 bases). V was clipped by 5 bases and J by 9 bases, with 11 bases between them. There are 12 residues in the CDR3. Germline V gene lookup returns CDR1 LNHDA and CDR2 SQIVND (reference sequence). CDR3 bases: TGTGCCAGTAGTCCCCGGACTGGTGAGCAGTTCTTC. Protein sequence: CASSPRTGEQFF.

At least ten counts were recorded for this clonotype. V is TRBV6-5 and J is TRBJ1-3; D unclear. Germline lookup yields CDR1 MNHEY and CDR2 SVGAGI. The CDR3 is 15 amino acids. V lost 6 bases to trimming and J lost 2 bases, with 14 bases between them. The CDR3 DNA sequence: TGTGCCAGCAGCTTTTCGACCCCTCCTGGAAACACCATATATTTT. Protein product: CASSFSTPPGNTIYF.

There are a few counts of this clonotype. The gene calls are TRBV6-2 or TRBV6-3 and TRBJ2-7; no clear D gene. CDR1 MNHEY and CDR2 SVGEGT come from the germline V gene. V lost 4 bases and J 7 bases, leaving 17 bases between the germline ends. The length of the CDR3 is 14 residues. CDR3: CASSSGPIREEQYF. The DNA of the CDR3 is TGTGCCAGCAGTTCTGGACCGATCCGTGAGGAGCAGTACTTC.

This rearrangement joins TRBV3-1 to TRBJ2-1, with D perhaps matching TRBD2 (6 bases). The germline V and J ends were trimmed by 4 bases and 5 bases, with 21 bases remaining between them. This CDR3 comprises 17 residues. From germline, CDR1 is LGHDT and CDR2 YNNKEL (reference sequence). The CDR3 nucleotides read TGTGCCAGCAGCCCCTGGGCGACTAGGAGGGAGGACAATGAGCAGTTCTTC. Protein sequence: CASSPWATRREDNEQFF.

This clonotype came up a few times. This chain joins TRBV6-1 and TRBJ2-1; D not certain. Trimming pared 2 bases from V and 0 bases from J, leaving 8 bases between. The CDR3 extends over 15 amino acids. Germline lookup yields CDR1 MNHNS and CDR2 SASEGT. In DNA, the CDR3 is TGTGCCAGCAGTGAATCCCCGAGCTCCTACAATGAGCAGTTCTTC. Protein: CASSESPSSYNEQFF.

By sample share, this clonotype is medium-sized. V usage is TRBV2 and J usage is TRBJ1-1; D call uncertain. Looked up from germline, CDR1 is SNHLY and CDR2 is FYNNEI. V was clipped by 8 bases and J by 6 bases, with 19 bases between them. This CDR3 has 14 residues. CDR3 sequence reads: CASRSEGNIPEAFF. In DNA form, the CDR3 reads TGTGCCAGCCGAAGTGAAGGAAATATTCCTGAAGCTTTCTTT. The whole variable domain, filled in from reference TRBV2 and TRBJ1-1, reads EPEVTQTPSHQVTQMGQEVILRCVPISNHLYFYWYRQILGQKVEFLVSFYNNEISEKSEIFDDQFSVERPDGSNFTLKIRSTKLEDSAMYFCASRSEGNIPEAFFGQGTRLTVV.

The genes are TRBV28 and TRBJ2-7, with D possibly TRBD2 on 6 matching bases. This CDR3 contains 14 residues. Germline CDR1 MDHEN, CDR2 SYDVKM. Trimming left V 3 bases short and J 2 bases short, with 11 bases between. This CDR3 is CASSLGLATYEQYF. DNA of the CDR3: TGTGCCAGCAGTTTGGGTCTAGCGACCTACGAGCAGTACTTC. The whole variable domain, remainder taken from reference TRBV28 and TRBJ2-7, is DVKVTQSSRYLVKRTGEKVFLECVQDMDHENMFWYRQDPGLGLRLIYFSYDVKMKEKGDIPEGYSVSREKKERFSLILESASTNQTSMYLCASSLGLATYEQYFGPGTRLTVT.

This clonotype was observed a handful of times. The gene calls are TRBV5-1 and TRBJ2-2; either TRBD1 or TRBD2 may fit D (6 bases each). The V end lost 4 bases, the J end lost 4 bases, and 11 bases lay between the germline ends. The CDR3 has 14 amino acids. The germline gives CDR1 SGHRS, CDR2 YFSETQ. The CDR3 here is CASSLQGGTGELFF. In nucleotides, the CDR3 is TGCGCCAGCAGCCTACAGGGAGGCACCGGGGAGCTGTTTTTT.

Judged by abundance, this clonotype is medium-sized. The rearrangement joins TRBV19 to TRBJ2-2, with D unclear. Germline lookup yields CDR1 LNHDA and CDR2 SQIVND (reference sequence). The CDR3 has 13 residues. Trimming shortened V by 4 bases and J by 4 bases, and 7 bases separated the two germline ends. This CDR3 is CASSRASTGELFF. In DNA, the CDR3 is TGTGCCAGTAGTAGGGCGTCCACCGGGGAGCTGTTTTTT.

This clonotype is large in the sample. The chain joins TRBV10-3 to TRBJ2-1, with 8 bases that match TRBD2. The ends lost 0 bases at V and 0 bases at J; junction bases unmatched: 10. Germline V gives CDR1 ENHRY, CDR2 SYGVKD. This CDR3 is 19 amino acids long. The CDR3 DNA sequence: TGTGCCATCAGTGAGTCCGGATTAGCGGGGCTAAGCTCCTACAATGAGCAGTTCTTC. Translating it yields CAISESGLAGLSSYNEQFF.

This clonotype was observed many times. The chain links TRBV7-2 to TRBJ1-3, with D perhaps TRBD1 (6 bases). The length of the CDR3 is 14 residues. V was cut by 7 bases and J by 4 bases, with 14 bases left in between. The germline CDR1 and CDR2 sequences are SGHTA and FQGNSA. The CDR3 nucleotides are TGTGCCAGCATCTCACTCGACAGGGGAAACACCATATATTTT. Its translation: CASISLDRGNTIYF.

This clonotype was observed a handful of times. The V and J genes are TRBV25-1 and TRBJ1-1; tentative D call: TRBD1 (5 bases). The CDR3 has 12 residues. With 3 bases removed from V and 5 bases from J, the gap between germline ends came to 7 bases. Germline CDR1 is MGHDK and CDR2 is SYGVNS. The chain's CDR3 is CASSDSGTEAFF. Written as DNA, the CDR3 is TGTGCCAGCAGTGATTCAGGGACTGAAGCTTTCTTT.

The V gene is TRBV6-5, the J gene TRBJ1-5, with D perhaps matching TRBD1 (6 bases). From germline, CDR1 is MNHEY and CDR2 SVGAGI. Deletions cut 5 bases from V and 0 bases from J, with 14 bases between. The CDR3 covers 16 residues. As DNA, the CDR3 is TGTGCCAGCAGTCCCTATGGGACATATAGCAATCAGCCCCAGCATTTT. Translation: CASSPYGTYSNQPQHF.

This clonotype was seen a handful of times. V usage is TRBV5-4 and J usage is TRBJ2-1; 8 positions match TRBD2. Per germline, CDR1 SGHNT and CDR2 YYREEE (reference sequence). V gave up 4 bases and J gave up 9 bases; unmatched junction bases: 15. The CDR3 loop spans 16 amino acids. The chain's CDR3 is CASSTSWGTGGGEQFF. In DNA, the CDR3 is TGTGCCAGCAGCACCTCCTGGGGGACGGGAGGGGGTGAGCAGTTCTTC.

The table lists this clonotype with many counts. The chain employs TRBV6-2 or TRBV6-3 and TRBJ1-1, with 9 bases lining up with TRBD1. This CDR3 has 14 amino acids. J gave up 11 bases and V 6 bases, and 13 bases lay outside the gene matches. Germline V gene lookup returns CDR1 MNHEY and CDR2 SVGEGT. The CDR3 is CASRGRTGELRAFF. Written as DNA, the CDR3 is TGTGCCAGCAGGGGCAGGACAGGGGAATTGCGGGCTTTCTTT.

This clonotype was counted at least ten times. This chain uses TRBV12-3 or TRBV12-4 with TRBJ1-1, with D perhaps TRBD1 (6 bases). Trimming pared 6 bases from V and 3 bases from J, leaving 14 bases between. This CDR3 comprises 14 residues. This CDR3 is CASRNRVRHTEAFF. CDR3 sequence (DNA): TGTGCCAGCAGAAACAGGGTCAGGCACACTGAAGCTTTCTTT.

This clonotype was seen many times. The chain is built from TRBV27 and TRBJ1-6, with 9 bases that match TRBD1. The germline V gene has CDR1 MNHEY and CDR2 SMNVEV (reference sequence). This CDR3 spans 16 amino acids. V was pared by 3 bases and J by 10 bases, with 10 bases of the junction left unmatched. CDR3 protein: CASSFTSGTGRSPLHF. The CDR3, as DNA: TGTGCCAGCAGTTTTACCTCCGGGACAGGGCGGTCACCCCTCCACTTT.

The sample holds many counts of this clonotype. CDR3 in DNA: TGTGCCAGCACCAAGGAATTGGCTTCCGGGGAGCTGTTTTTT. As protein: CASTKELASGELFF. The chain employs TRBV6-1 and TRBJ2-2; D unresolved. V lost 7 bases and J lost 6, with 15 bases in between. The germline V gene has CDR1 MNHNS and CDR2 SASEGT. CDR3 length: 14 amino acids.

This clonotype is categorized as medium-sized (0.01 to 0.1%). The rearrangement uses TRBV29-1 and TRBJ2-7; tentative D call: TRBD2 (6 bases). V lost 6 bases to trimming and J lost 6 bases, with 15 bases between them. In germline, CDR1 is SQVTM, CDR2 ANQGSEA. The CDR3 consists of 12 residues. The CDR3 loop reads CSVPLQGGEQYF. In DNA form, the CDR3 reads TGCAGCGTCCCCCTCCAGGGAGGCGAGCAGTACTTC.

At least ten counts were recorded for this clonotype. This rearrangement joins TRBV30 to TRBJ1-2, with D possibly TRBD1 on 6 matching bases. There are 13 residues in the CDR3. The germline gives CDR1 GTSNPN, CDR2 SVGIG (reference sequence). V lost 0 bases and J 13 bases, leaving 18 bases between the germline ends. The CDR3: CAWSVQGIAKSTF. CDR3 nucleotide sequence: TGTGCCTGGAGTGTACAGGGCATTGCCAAGAGCACCTTC.

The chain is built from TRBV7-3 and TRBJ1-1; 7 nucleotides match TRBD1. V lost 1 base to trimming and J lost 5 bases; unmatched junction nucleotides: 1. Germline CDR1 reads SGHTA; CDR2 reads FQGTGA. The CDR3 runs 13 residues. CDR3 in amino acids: CASSLIQGTEAFF. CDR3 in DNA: TGTGCCAGCAGCTTAATACAGGGGACTGAAGCTTTCTTT.

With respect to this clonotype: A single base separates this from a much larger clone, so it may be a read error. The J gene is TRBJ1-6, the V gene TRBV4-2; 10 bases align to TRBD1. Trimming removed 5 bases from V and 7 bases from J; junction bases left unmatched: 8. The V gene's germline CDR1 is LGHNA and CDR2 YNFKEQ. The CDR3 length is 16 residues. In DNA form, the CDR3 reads TGTGCCAGCAGCTTTCAGCCGGACAGGGGGAATTCACCCCTCCACTTT. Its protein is CASSFQPDRGNSPLHF.

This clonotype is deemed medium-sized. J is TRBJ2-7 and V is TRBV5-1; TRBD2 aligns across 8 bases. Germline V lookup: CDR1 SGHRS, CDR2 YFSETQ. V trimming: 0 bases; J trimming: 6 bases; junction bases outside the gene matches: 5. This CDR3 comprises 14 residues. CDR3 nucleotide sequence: TGCGCCAGCAGCTTGGGCGGGAGGTCGGTCGAGCAGTACTTC. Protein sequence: CASSLGGRSVEQYF.